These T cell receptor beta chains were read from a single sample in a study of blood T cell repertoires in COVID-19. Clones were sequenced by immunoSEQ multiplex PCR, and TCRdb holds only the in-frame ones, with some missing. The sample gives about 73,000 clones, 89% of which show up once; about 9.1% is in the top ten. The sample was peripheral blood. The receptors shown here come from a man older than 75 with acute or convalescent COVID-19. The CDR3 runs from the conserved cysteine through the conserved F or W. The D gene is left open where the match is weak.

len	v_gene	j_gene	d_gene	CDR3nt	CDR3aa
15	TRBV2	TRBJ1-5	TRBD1	TGTGCCAGCACCATACAGGGGGCCAGCAATCAGCCCCAGCATTTT	CASTIQGASNQPQHF
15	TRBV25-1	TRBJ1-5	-	TGTGCCAGCAGTGAATCCGGGGTTAGCAATCAGCCCCAGCATTTT	CASSESGVSNQPQHF
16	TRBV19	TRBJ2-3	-	TGTGCCAGTAGTATAGGAGTTAGCGGACTCACAGATACGCAGTATTTT	CASSIGVSGLTDTQYF
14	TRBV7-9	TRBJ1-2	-	TGTGCCAGCAGCTTAGATCAGGGGCCCTATGGCTACACCTTC	CASSLDQGPYGYTF
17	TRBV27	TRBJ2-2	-	TGTGCCAGCAGTTTACAAGAGGGGGGAGGGTACACCGGGGAGCTGTTTTTT	CASSLQEGGGYTGELFF
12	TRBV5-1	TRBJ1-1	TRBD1	TGCGCCAGCAGCCGGGACAGGTCCGAAGCTTTCTTT	CASSRDRSEAFF
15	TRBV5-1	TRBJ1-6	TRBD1	TGCGCCAGCAGCTCCGGACAGGGAGGGAATTCACCCCTCCACTTT	CASSSGQGGNSPLHF
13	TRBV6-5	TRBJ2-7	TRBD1	TGTGCCAGCACGGGACAGGGCAACTACGAGCAGTACTTC	CASTGQGNYEQYF
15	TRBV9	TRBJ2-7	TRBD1	TGTGCCAGCAGCTTGAGACAGGGATCTACCTACGAGCAGTACTTC	CASSLRQGSTYEQYF
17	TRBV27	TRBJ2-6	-	TGTGCCAGCAGTCCGACGACAGGATCCCCTGGGGCCAACGTCCTGACTTTC	CASSPTTGSPGANVLTF